Each of the 24 T cell receptor beta chains below was sequenced from the same sample in a study of T cell repertoires in cytomegalovirus infection. A single record per CDR3 protein comes from TCRdb applying MiXCR to the reads. The sample has about 530,000 distinct CDR3 sequences; about 25% are singletons. The sample consisted of PBMCs. Receptor source: a human donor in good health (CMV status not recorded). Some clones in this sample may be carry-over from other donors' samples.

This clonotype was detected ten times or more. The chain is built from TRBV7-2 and TRBJ1-1; 8 bases align to TRBD1. J gave up 0 bases and V 4 bases, and 7 bases lay outside the gene matches. The CDR3 totals 16 residues. Per the germline V gene, CDR1 is SGHTA and CDR2 is FQGNSA. Here the CDR3 DNA reads TGTGCCAGCAGCTCCGGGACAGGCAACATGAACACTGAAGCTTTCTTT. Translated: CASSSGTGNMNTEAFF.

This rearrangement joins TRBV28 to TRBJ1-5; TRBD1 might be the D (6 bases). V was pared by 8 bases and J by 2 bases, with 25 bases between. CDR3 length: 18 amino acids. The germline V gene has CDR1 MDHEN and CDR2 SYDVKM. DNA for the CDR3: TGTGCCAGCGGGCAGGGGCGATTTAAGGGTCCGGGCAATCAGCCCCAGCATTTT. This gives the protein CASGQGRFKGPGNQPQHF.

Only one count was recorded for this clonotype. This chain connects TRBV19 to TRBJ1-1, with TRBD1 as a possible D gene (5 bases). Trimming removed 3 bases at V and 1 base at J, with 9 bases between. Germline CDR1 and CDR2: LNHDA and SQIVND (reference sequence). This CDR3 region has 14 residues. CDR3 residues: CASSMDNPNTEAFF. The DNA for the CDR3 is TGTGCCAGTAGTATGGACAATCCGAACACTGAAGCTTTCTTT.

This clonotype was seen many times. The chain has TRBV7-2 and TRBJ2-4; D not certain. The length of the CDR3 is 17 residues. V was trimmed by 5 bases and J by 0 bases, leaving 17 bases between them. Germline values: CDR1 SGHTA, CDR2 FQGNSA. The CDR3 protein is CASSRTPEILAKNIQYF. The CDR3 nucleotides read TGTGCCAGCAGCCGGACCCCGGAAATACTAGCCAAAAACATTCAGTACTTC.

This clonotype has ten or more counts. The chain is built from TRBV6-2 or TRBV6-3 and TRBJ2-7; D might be TRBD2 (5 bases). Germline CDR1 reads MNHEY; CDR2 reads SVGEGT. The V gene lost 0 bases and the J gene lost 4 bases, with 10 bases spanning the gap. The CDR3 sequence is 14 residues long. The CDR3 DNA is TGTGCCAGCAGTTACTCCGAAGCGGCTTACGAGCAGTACTTC. Translating it yields CASSYSEAAYEQYF.

The genes are TRBV29-1 and TRBJ2-1, with 8 nucleotides matching TRBD1. This CDR3 has 16 amino acids. The V gene's germline CDR1 is SQVTM and CDR2 ANQGSEA. V was pared by 4 bases and J by 1 base, with 9 bases of the junction left unmatched. Here the CDR3 DNA reads TGCAGCGTTGGCCCCGGGACAGGCAGATCCTACAATGAGCAGTTCTTC. It codes for CSVGPGTGRSYNEQFF.

This clonotype was seen only a few times. CDR3 coding DNA: TGTGCCAGCAGTTATGAAGGGTCGACAGATACGCAGTATTTT. Translated: CASSYEGSTDTQYF. The J gene is TRBJ2-3, the V gene TRBV7-3; D remains unclear. Trimming took 6 bases from V and 3 from J, leaving 13 bases between them. The V gene's germline CDR1 is SGHTA and CDR2 FQGTGA. This CDR3 has 14 amino acids.

This clonotype was seen at least ten times. This chain uses TRBV7-3 with TRBJ2-1, with TRBD1 matching over 12 bases. CDR3 length equals 16 residues. Germline V gives CDR1 SGHTA, CDR2 FQGTGA. The J segment lost 9 bases and the V segment lost 5 bases, leaving 11 bases of the junction unmatched. CDR3 loop: CASSPIGGQGAGEQFF. CDR3 DNA sequence: TGTGCCAGCAGCCCAATCGGGGGACAGGGGGCGGGTGAGCAGTTCTTC.

The J gene is TRBJ1-1, the V gene TRBV19; no definite D call. Germline values: CDR1 LNHDA, CDR2 SQIVND (reference sequence). V lost 0 bases and J lost 2, with 10 bases in between. The CDR3 contains 15 residues. The CDR3 region is CASSIEEGKNTEAFF. In nucleotides, the CDR3 is TGTGCCAGTAGTATAGAAGAGGGCAAAAACACTGAAGCTTTCTTT.

J is TRBJ1-1 and V is TRBV28; no clear D gene. CDR1 is MDHEN and CDR2 is SYDVKM in the germline V gene. The CDR3 runs 13 residues. The V end was cut by 4 bases, the J end by 0 bases, with 6 bases between. The CDR3 reads CASSSDLNTEAFF. Written as DNA, the CDR3 is TGTGCCAGCAGTTCAGACCTGAACACTGAAGCTTTCTTT. The entire variable domain, with the rest obtained from reference TRBV28 and TRBJ1-1, is as follows: DVKVTQSSRYLVKRTGEKVFLECVQDMDHENMFWYRQDPGLGLRLIYFSYDVKMKEKGDIPEGYSVSREKKERFSLILESASTNQTSMYLCASSSDLNTEAFFGQGTRLTVV.

This clonotype has a handful of counts. The J gene is TRBJ2-1, the V gene TRBV7-2; TRBD2 aligns across 10 bases. Germline loops: CDR1 SGHTA, CDR2 FQGNSA. This CDR3 has 16 residues. J gave up 6 bases and V 0 bases, and 5 bases lay outside the gene matches. The CDR3 here is CASSLAPAGGVNEQFF. The CDR3, as DNA: TGTGCCAGCAGCTTAGCCCCAGCGGGAGGGGTCAATGAGCAGTTCTTC.

The chain uses TRBV29-1 and TRBJ2-6, with TRBD1 matching 9 bases. The V gene's germline CDR1 is SQVTM and CDR2 ANQGSEA. The ends lost 5 bases at V and 0 bases at J; junction bases unmatched: 5. This CDR3 has 16 residues. Written as DNA, the CDR3 is TGCAGCGTTAGGACAGGGGCGGTCTCTGGGGCCAACGTCCTGACTTTC. The encoded protein is CSVRTGAVSGANVLTF.

This rearrangement joins TRBV11-2 to TRBJ1-6, with a possible D match to TRBD1 (6 bases). Germline values: CDR1 SGHAT, CDR2 FQNNGV. Between the trimmed V and J ends, which lost 5 bases and 6 bases, there was a span of 11 bases. The CDR3 runs 14 residues. In DNA form, the CDR3 reads TGTGCCAGCAGCCTATCAGGGGCTAATTCACCCCTCCACTTT. Residues: CASSLSGANSPLHF.

This clonotype was counted only a few times. The gene calls are TRBV6-1 and TRBJ2-7; 10 bases line up with TRBD2. Germline loops: CDR1 MNHNS, CDR2 SASEGT. CDR3 length: 15 residues. V was pared by 8 bases and J by 4 bases, with 11 bases of the junction left unmatched. The CDR3 loop is CASSTAAGGLYEQYV. The CDR3 coding sequence is TGTGCCAGCTCCACGGCAGCGGGAGGGTTGTACGAGCAGTACGTC.

This clonotype was detected a few times. This sequence joins TRBV28 and TRBJ2-3, with no clear D. V lost 5 bases to trimming and J lost 1 base, with 7 bases between them. Germline-derived CDR1 and CDR2 are MDHEN and SYDVKM. The CDR3 sequence is 13 residues long. The CDR3 loop is CASSNHRTDTQYF. As DNA, the CDR3 is TGTGCCAGCAGTAATCACCGCACAGATACGCAGTATTTT.

The rearrangement joins TRBV4-1 to TRBJ1-6; no reliable D call. CDR1 and CDR2 (germline): MGHRA, YSYEKL. The CDR3 totals 15 residues. The ends were cut back, 0 bases at V and 13 bases at J, with 16 bases in the middle. DNA of the CDR3: TGCGCCAGCAGCCAAGATTGGGCACCCGCGCGGCCCCTCCACTTT. Its protein is CASSQDWAPARPLHF.

The chain uses TRBV19 and TRBJ1-3; the D gene is possibly TRBD1 (6 bases). V lost 11 bases and J lost 1, with 12 bases in between. Germline V gives CDR1 LNHDA, CDR2 SQIVND (reference sequence). The CDR3 length is 13 residues. The CDR3 region is CAGGTGSGNTIYF. CDR3 nucleotides: TGTGCCGGAGGAACAGGGTCTGGAAACACCATATATTTT. Looking up the rest from reference TRBV19 and TRBJ1-3 gives the full variable domain: DGGITQSPKYLFRKEGQNVTLSCEQNLNHDAMYWYRQDPGQGLRLIYYSQIVNDFQKGDIAEGYSVSREKKESFPLTVTSAQKNPTAFYLCAGGTGSGNTIYFGEGSWLTVV.

The V call is TRBV10-3, the J call TRBJ2-4, with 10 bases identical to TRBD1. CDR1 is ENHRY, CDR2 SYGVKD, per germline. The V gene end was trimmed by 5 bases and the J gene end by 1 base; junction bases not matched to a gene: 2. This CDR3 is built from 15 residues. The CDR3 region is CAISPGQGAKNIQYF. CDR3 DNA sequence: TGTGCCATCAGTCCGGGACAGGGGGCCAAAAACATTCAGTACTTC.

The CDR3 reads CASSATSGDAYEQYV. In nucleotides, the CDR3 is TGCGCCAGCAGTGCCACTAGCGGGGATGCCTACGAGCAGTACGTC. The genes are TRBV4-1 and TRBJ2-7, with 10 nucleotides matching TRBD2. With 6 bases clipped from V and 2 bases from J, the junction kept 7 bases outside the gene matches. CDR3 length: 15 residues. The V gene's germline CDR1 is MGHRA and CDR2 YSYEKL.

J is TRBJ2-7 and V is TRBV7-2; D may be TRBD1 (5 bases). The CDR3 contains 15 residues. Trimming removed 5 bases at V and 3 bases at J, with 17 bases between. Germline V gives CDR1 SGHTA, CDR2 FQGNSA. CDR3 DNA sequence: TGTGCCAGCAGCCCCAACCGACAGACCCTCTACGAGCAGTACTTC. It specifies CASSPNRQTLYEQYF. Supplemented by reference TRBV7-2 and TRBJ2-7, the full variable domain reads GAGVSQSPSNKVTEKGKDVELRCDPISGHTALYWYRQSLGQGLEFLIYFQGNSAPDKSGLPSDRFSAERTGGSVSTLTIQRTQQEDSAVYLCASSPNRQTLYEQYFGPGTRLTVT.

The rearrangement links TRBV6-2 or TRBV6-3 to TRBJ1-1; 7 bases map to TRBD1. The CDR3 extends over 13 amino acids. Germline V gene sequence: CDR1 MNHEY, CDR2 SVGEGT. Trimming cost V 7 bases and J 5 bases; bases outside gene matches: 7. CDR3 sequence reads: CASTRQGGTEAFF. The DNA of the CDR3 is TGTGCCAGCACCAGACAGGGAGGTACTGAAGCTTTCTTT.

Note on this clonotype: It may be a read error: a sequence one base away is much more abundant. The chain is built from TRBV7-9 and TRBJ1-2; 7 positions match TRBD1. The CDR3 extends over 13 amino acids. V lost 5 bases and J lost 3; bases outside the gene matches: 3. Germline lookup yields CDR1 SEHNR and CDR2 FQNEAQ (reference sequence). CDR3 amino acids: CASSRDSHYGYTF. In nucleotides, the CDR3 is TGTGCCAGCAGCCGGGACAGCCACTATGGCTACACCTTC.

The CDR3 region is CASSLGQGVKETQYF. DNA of the CDR3: TGTGCCAGCAGCTTGGGACAGGGCGTGAAGGAGACCCAGTACTTC. The chain has TRBV7-6 and TRBJ2-5; 9 positions agree with TRBD1. Germline V gene sequence: CDR1 SGHVS, CDR2 FNYEAQ. With 3 bases clipped from V and 5 bases from J, the junction kept 7 bases outside the gene matches. This CDR3 is built from 15 residues.

This clonotype was counted between two and nine times. The chain has TRBV10-2 and TRBJ2-1; 12 nucleotides align to TRBD2. Germline V gene data show CDR1 as WSHSY and CDR2 as SAAADI. The CDR3 extends over 13 amino acids. V dropped 10 bases and J dropped 5; count of bases not matched to a gene: 3. This CDR3 is CATRLAGDNEQFF. In nucleotides, the CDR3 is TGCGCCACCCGACTAGCGGGGGACAATGAGCAGTTCTTC.